A selection of T cell receptor beta chains follows, all from one sample in a study of T cell responses to AZD1222 COVID-19 vaccine. Repertoires were generated with immunoSEQ multiplex PCR, while TCRdb's copy carries only in-frame clones and drops some. The profile shows 100,000 to 150,000 clones, roughly 88% of them singletons. Source: peripheral blood, taken on day 0 of AZD1222 vaccination. These receptors originate from an adult in good health. The CDR3 runs from the conserved cysteine through the conserved F or W. Each record gives: J gene, clone size, V gene, D gene, CDR3 DNA, CDR3 protein. The D gene is left open where the match is weak. Clone size appears in some rows only: once, few, many, or a class for an expanded clone.

TRBJ1-1,.,TRBV3-1/TRBV3-2,TRBD1,TGTGCCAGCAGCCAAGATACAGGGGGCACTGAAGCTTTCTTT,CASSQDTGGTEAFF
TRBJ1-1,.,TRBV5-4,.,TGTGCCAGCAGCTTTGGGGGTACTGAAGCTTTCTTT,CASSFGGTEAFF
TRBJ2-2,once,TRBV29-1,.,TGCAGCGTTGTAACGGGCGCGGGCACCGGGGAGCTGTTTTTT,CSVVTGAGTGELFF
TRBJ1-2,.,TRBV4-2,.,TGTGCCAGCAGCCAAGACGTCAGTTCTAACTATGGCTACACCTTC,CASSQDVSSNYGYTF
TRBJ2-7,few,TRBV11-3,TRBD1,TGTGCCAGCAGCTTCTTTAGGGGGCGGTCCTACGAGCAGTACTTC,CASSFFRGRSYEQYF
TRBJ2-5,.,TRBV18,TRBD1,TGTGCCAGCTCACCACGGGTCCGGGACAGGATCATACAAGAGACCCAGTACTTC,CASSPRVRDRIIQETQYF
TRBJ1-2,.,TRBV6-5,TRBD1,TGTGCCAGCAGAAGGACAGGGGACGATGGCTACACCTTC,CASRRTGDDGYTF
TRBJ2-3,.,TRBV7-7,.,TGTGCTAGCAGCCCCGTCGGGGACAAACGCACAGATACGCAGTATTTT,CASSPVGDKRTDTQYF
TRBJ1-3,.,TRBV7-2,.,TGTGCCAGCAGCTTAATTGGGGGTGGAAACACCATATATTTT,CASSLIGGGNTIYF
TRBJ2-1,.,TRBV6-5,.,TGTGCCAGCAAACCCCTACGGATGGGGGACAATGAGCAGTTCTTC,CASKPLRMGDNEQFF
TRBJ1-1,.,TRBV18,.,TGTGCCAGCTCACCCTACAGGGAGGGTAACACTGAAGCTTTCTTT,CASSPYREGNTEAFF
TRBJ1-4,.,TRBV7-2,.,TGTGCCAGCAGCCCCCCCGGGGAGGAGGGTGAAAAACTGTTTTTT,CASSPPGEEGEKLFF
TRBJ1-3,.,TRBV18,.,TGTGCCAGCTCACCACCAGGGTCCTACTCTGGAAACACCATATATTTT,CASSPPGSYSGNTIYF
TRBJ2-3,.,TRBV18,.,TGTGCCAGCTCGGGTGGACGCACAGATACGCAGTATTTT,CASSGGRTDTQYF
TRBJ1-1,.,TRBV7-9,.,TGTGCCAGCAGCTTTGACAACTCGAACACTGAAGCTTTCTTT,CASSFDNSNTEAFF
TRBJ2-5,.,TRBV29-1,.,TGCAGCGTTGAGCCCGGGGGAGAGACCCAGTACTTC,CSVEPGGETQYF
TRBJ2-5,.,TRBV29-1,TRBD1,TGCAGCGTTTCCCGGGGGACAGGGGTCGGGACCCAGTACTTC,CSVSRGTGVGTQYF
TRBJ1-4,.,TRBV28,TRBD1,TGTGCCAGCAGCTCCTTGGGACAGGCTCGGGAAAAACTGTTTTTT,CASSSLGQAREKLFF
TRBJ2-1,.,TRBV18,TRBD2,TGTGCCAGCTCACCATTTACGGGGGGGAATAGCAATGAGCAGTTCTTC,CASSPFTGGNSNEQFF
TRBJ1-2,.,TRBV2,.,TGTGCCAGCAGAGCAGACAGGCATGGCTACACCTTC,CASRADRHGYTF
TRBJ1-5,.,TRBV3-1/TRBV3-2,.,TGTGCCAGCAGCCAAGACAGGGAGCAGCCCCAGCATTTT,CASSQDREQPQHF
TRBJ1-5,.,TRBV5-6,TRBD1,TGTGCCAGCAGCCGTTACAAAGGACAGGGGGGGCGCAATCAGCCCCAGCATTTT,CASSRYKGQGGRNQPQHF
TRBJ2-3,.,TRBV28,.,TGTGCCAGCACTCTAGGTGGCACAGATACGCAGTATTTT,CASTLGGTDTQYF
TRBJ2-5,.,TRBV4-2,.,TGTGCCAGCAGCCAACAGGATAAGGGGGGCCAAGAGACCCAGTACTTC,CASSQQDKGGQETQYF
TRBJ2-1,.,TRBV5-4,.,TGTGCCAGCAGCCGGGCTAGTAGGTTGGACCATGAGCAGTTCTTC,CASSRASRLDHEQFF
TRBJ1-1,.,TRBV28,.,TGTGCCAGCAGTCCGTATAGCATGAACACTGAAGCTTTCTTT,CASSPYSMNTEAFF
TRBJ1-2,.,TRBV6-2/TRBV6-3,TRBD1,TGTGCCAGCAGTTTGGGGGGGACAGGGGGAGGCTACACCTTC,CASSLGGTGGGYTF
TRBJ1-5,.,TRBV5-8,.,TGTGCCAGCAGCTTGGGGACGGTTCAGTATCAGCCCCAGCATTTT,CASSLGTVQYQPQHF
TRBJ2-7,.,TRBV3-1/TRBV3-2,.,TGTGCCAGCAGCCAACATCTCCCCCCCTACGAGCAGTACTTC,CASSQHLPPYEQYF
TRBJ1-2,.,TRBV19,TRBD1,TGTGCCAGTAGTAATTCGGGACAGAGGTATGGCTACACCTTC,CASSNSGQRYGYTF
TRBJ2-2,.,TRBV28,.,TGTGCCAGCAGTTTAGCGGAAAACACCGGGGAGCTGTTTTTT,CASSLAENTGELFF
TRBJ1-1,.,TRBV14,TRBD1,TGTGCCAGCAGCCAAGATTTGGGACAGGGGCGTACTGAAGCTTTCTTT,CASSQDLGQGRTEAFF
TRBJ2-7,.,TRBV10-2,.,TGCGCCAGCACTAGGGGGGATTCCTACGAGCAGTACTTC,CASTRGDSYEQYF
TRBJ1-5,.,TRBV4-2,.,TGTGCCAGCAGCCAAGTCCAGGTCGGTCAGCCCCAGCATTTT,CASSQVQVGQPQHF
TRBJ2-1,.,TRBV5-1,.,TGCGCCAGCAGCTTGACAGGGGGGGACAATGAGCAGTTCTTC,CASSLTGGDNEQFF
TRBJ1-2,.,TRBV27,.,TGTGCCAGCAGCTCCGACAGGAGTGCTGGCTACACCTTC,CASSSDRSAGYTF
TRBJ2-7,.,TRBV7-7,TRBD2,TGTGCCAGCAGCTTAGAAGGGACTAGCTCCGAGCAGTACTTC,CASSLEGTSSEQYF
TRBJ1-4,.,TRBV19,.,TGTGCCGCAAGGGCCACCCTGAGGGGGAAACTGTTTTTT,CAARATLRGKLFF
TRBJ2-2,few,TRBV10-3,TRBD2,TGTGCCATCATAGCGGGATCTACGAACACCGGGGAGCTGTTTTTT,CAIIAGSTNTGELFF
TRBJ1-5,.,TRBV12-2,.,TGTGCAAGTCGCTTAGCTTGCCAGGATCTCGATAGCAATCAGCCCCAGCATTTT,CASRLACQDLDSNQPQHF
TRBJ1-1,once,TRBV6-5,.,TGTGCCAGCAGTTACTCCGGGTCCGGCGGCACTGAAGCTTTCTTT,CASSYSGSGGTEAFF